The 8 T cell receptor beta chains presented below share a single source sample, sequenced in a study of control samples from healthy donors and cancer patients. Profiled with immunoSEQ multiplex PCR; TCRdb holds only in-frame clones, not every one. The table has some 120,000 clones, about nine tenths seen once. The sample consisted of blood. These receptors were collected from a man aged 18 to 30 in good health.

This chain joins TRBV2 and TRBJ2-1, with D possibly called TRBD1 or TRBD2 (5 bases each). The germline V gene has CDR1 SNHLY and CDR2 FYNNEI. V shed 6 bases and J shed 3 bases, with 15 bases lying between them. This CDR3 spans 15 amino acids. The CDR3 protein is CASSAGTLDYNEQFF. CDR3 DNA: TGTGCCAGCAGCGCCGGGACCTTAGACTACAATGAGCAGTTCTTC. The variable domain in full, completed from reference TRBV2 and TRBJ2-1, reads EPEVTQTPSHQVTQMGQEVILRCVPISNHLYFYWYRQILGQKVEFLVSFYNNEISEKSEIFDDQFSVERPDGSNFTLKIRSTKLEDSAMYFCASSAGTLDYNEQFFGPGTRLTVL.

CDR3: CASSPGFATNEKLFF. CDR3 sequence (DNA): TGTGCCAGCAGCCCCGGATTTGCAACTAATGAAAAACTGTTTTTT. The V call is TRBV7-9, the J call TRBJ1-4; the D is unclear. The CDR3 is made up of 15 amino acids. Trimming pared 5 bases from V and 0 bases from J, leaving 10 bases between. From germline, CDR1 is SEHNR and CDR2 FQNEAQ (reference sequence).

The gene calls are TRBV6-6 and TRBJ2-7; D is uncertain. The CDR3 totals 16 residues. Germline CDR1 reads MNHNY; CDR2 reads SVGAGI (reference sequence). V was trimmed by 0 bases and J by 0 bases, leaving 12 bases between them. CDR3 region: CASSYSPPTNSYEQYV. In DNA, the CDR3 is TGTGCCAGCAGTTACTCCCCTCCTACGAACTCCTACGAGCAGTACGTC.

There are a few counts of this clone. Here the CDR3 DNA reads TGCGCCAGCAGGCGGACTAGCGACTACAATGAGCAGTTCTTC. It specifies CASRRTSDYNEQFF. The rearrangement uses TRBV10-2 and TRBJ2-1, with 9 nucleotides matching TRBD2. Germline V gives CDR1 WSHSY, CDR2 SAAADI. There are 14 residues in the CDR3. With V trimmed by 6 bases and J by 3 bases, 3 bases remained unmatched.

The genes are TRBV27 and TRBJ1-2, with 7 bases lining up with TRBD1. This CDR3 has 12 residues. With V trimmed by 6 bases and J by 8 bases, 6 bases remained unmatched. The V gene's germline CDR1 is MNHEY and CDR2 SMNVEV (reference sequence). The CDR3 protein is CASRTGSRGYTF. CDR3 bases: TGTGCCAGCAGGACAGGGTCTAGAGGCTACACCTTC.

The chain combines TRBV10-3 with TRBJ1-1; D remains ambiguous. Trimming removed 6 bases from V and 1 base from J, with 9 bases in between. From germline, CDR1 is ENHRY and CDR2 SYGVKD. The CDR3 is made up of 13 amino acids. CDR3 sequence reads: CAISPGENTEAFF. The CDR3 DNA follows: TGTGCCATCAGCCCAGGCGAGAACACTGAAGCTTTCTTT.

This clone was detected only a few times. The V gene is TRBV27, the J gene TRBJ1-2, with D perhaps TRBD1 (6 bases). CDR3 length: 15 residues. Germline loops: CDR1 MNHEY, CDR2 SMNVEV (reference sequence). V was trimmed by 0 bases and J by 2 bases, leaving 10 bases between them. CDR3 sequence reads: CASSLSGQLNYGYTF. CDR3 DNA sequence: TGTGCCAGCAGTTTATCGGGACAACTAAACTATGGCTACACCTTC.

The rearrangement joins TRBV7-9 to TRBJ2-5; D unresolved. Germline V gene data show CDR1 as SEHNR and CDR2 as FQNEAQ (reference sequence). The CDR3 loop spans 11 amino acids. The ends were cut back, 5 bases at V and 3 bases at J, with 4 bases in the middle. The CDR3 region has the DNA TGTGCCAGCAGCCAGGAAGAGACCCAGTACTTC. Protein product: CASSQEETQYF.